The text below deals with one T cell receptor (beta chain). These data originate in a study of cytomegalovirus exposure and HLA in healthy donors. The table came from immunoSEQ multiplex PCR; TCRdb's copy has only in-frame clones and leaves some out. The sample consists of tens of thousands of clones, around 85% of them appearing once. Trimming took off 4 bases at V and 8 bases at J, with 17 bases between the two ends. Germline assignment: CDR1 SGHAT and CDR2 FQDESV (reference sequence). There are 14 residues in the CDR3. The rearrangement joins TRBV11-1 to TRBJ1-1; D not certain. The sample taken for sequencing was PBMCs. The TCR originated in a man in his thirties or forties in good health and CMV-seronegative. Here the CDR3 reads CASSSSRQLVEAFF. DNA of the CDR3: TGTGCCAGCAGCTCAAGCCGACAATTGGTGGAAGCTTTCTTT.